Listed below are T cell receptor beta chains from one sample, sequenced in a study of cytomegalovirus exposure and HLA in healthy donors. Using immunoSEQ multiplex PCR, the repertoire was profiled, and TCRdb retains in-frame clones only, with some absent. Among 99,000 or so clones listed, around 86% were seen once. Sequencing was carried out using PBMCs. Source of these receptors: a man aged 30 to 39 in good health and CMV-seropositive. Each CDR3 is given with its conserved first and last residue. A D gene is named only where the DNA matches it firmly. Size is omitted from some rows. Given values are once, few, many or a class for expanded clones.

D gene	V gene	clone size	J gene	CDR3 protein	CDR3 DNA
NA	TRBV4-1	NA	TRBJ1-2	CASSQRLQGVSYGYTF	TGCGCCAGCAGCCAGCGCTTACAGGGTGTGAGCTATGGCTACACCTTC
TRBD2	TRBV28	NA	TRBJ2-5	CASSGGGSVETQYF	TGTGCCAGCAGCGGGGGGGGTAGCGTGGAGACCCAGTACTTC
TRBD2	TRBV4-3	NA	TRBJ2-2	CASSQTSGGAGELFF	TGCGCCAGCAGCCAGACTAGCGGGGGGGCCGGGGAGCTGTTTTTT
TRBD1	TRBV6-1	few	TRBJ1-2	CASSEDRAGGYTF	TGTGCCAGCAGTGAGGACAGGGCGGGAGGCTACACCTTC
NA	TRBV5-1	NA	TRBJ2-7	CASSLDGGYEQYF	TGCGCCAGCAGCTTGGACGGAGGGTACGAGCAGTACTTC
TRBD1	TRBV4-2	NA	TRBJ1-1	CASSQEMGQGKAFF	TGTGCCAGCAGCCAAGAGATGGGACAGGGGAAAGCTTTCTTT
TRBD2	TRBV5-1	NA	TRBJ2-3	CASSLVPSGGGPDTQYF	TGCGCCAGCAGCTTGGTTCCTAGCGGGGGGGGCCCAGATACGCAGTATTTT
NA	TRBV7-7	few	TRBJ2-3	CASSFSESSTDTQYF	TGTGCTAGCAGCTTTTCCGAGTCTAGCACAGATACGCAGTATTTT
NA	TRBV2	NA	TRBJ1-2	CASSDVLPWGADYGYTF	TGTGCCAGCAGTGATGTTCTCCCGTGGGGCGCCGACTATGGCTACACCTTC
NA	TRBV9	NA	TRBJ2-5	CASSVGGRGYQETQYF	TGTGCCAGCAGCGTAGGAGGGCGGGGTTACCAAGAGACCCAGTACTTC
NA	TRBV5-4	NA	TRBJ2-6	CASSLEGSGANVLTF	TGTGCCAGCAGCTTGGAGGGGTCTGGGGCCAACGTCCTGACTTTC
NA	TRBV14	NA	TRBJ2-1	CASSPYSGYNEQFF	TGTGCCAGCAGCCCATACTCGGGATACAATGAGCAGTTCTTC
TRBD1	TRBV2	NA	TRBJ1-5	CASSGQGTNNQPQHF	TGTGCCAGCAGTGGACAGGGCACGAACAATCAGCCCCAGCATTTT
TRBD2	TRBV5-1	NA	TRBJ2-1	CASSLGLAGGPYNEQFF	TGCGCCAGCAGCTTGGGGCTAGCGGGGGGCCCGTACAATGAGCAGTTCTTC
NA	TRBV18	NA	TRBJ2-5	CASSLLNQETQYF	TGTGCCAGCTCCCTACTTAACCAAGAGACCCAGTACTTC